This T cell receptor (beta chain) stems from a study of blood T cells in healthy people across ages. This clonotype was counted ten times or more. The authors ran a second PCR of roughly 7 to 11 cycles using a sample-barcoded 5' primer and a J-beta primer mix. Every sample gave at least 2.5 million paired-end reads containing CDR3. TCRdb called the 5' RACE reads again in MiXCR, with one record for every CDR3 protein. This table holds hundreds of thousands of distinct CDR3 sequences, more than 45% found once. Trimming stripped 6 bases from V and 5 bases from J, with 20 bases between. Germline CDR1 MNHEY, CDR2 SMNVEV (reference sequence). This CDR3 is built from 15 residues.

This chain joins TRBV27 and TRBJ2-7; D is tentatively TRBD1 or TRBD2 (5 bases each). The TCR was taken from a woman older than 75 in good health. What was sequenced was blood. The CDR3 sequence: CASRLRGDLYHEQYF. For the CDR3, the DNA is TGTGCCAGCAGACTCCGAGGGGACCTCTACCACGAGCAGTACTTC.